Shown below are 19 T cell receptor beta chains from a single sample sequenced in a study of PD-1 blockade in classical Hodgkin lymphoma (dated by TCRdb to 2019 to 2021). In the paper's terms, the time point label means: newly diagnosed, previously untreated cHL patient sample. A Miltenyi CD4+ T cell isolation kit was used for magnetic negative selection to purify CD4+ T cells from thawed PBMCs. The library came from the immunoSEQ multiplex PCR assay. TCRdb limited this immuneACCESS table to in-frame rearrangements with V and J called. A share of clones is missing; checked studies link under half to unresolved V genes, and the rest is unexplained. Counted in this sample were tens of thousands of clones; more than 90% of them appeared once. Around 0.4% of the sample comes from the top ten. Sequencing input: CD4+ T cells from blood. The receptors shown here come from a human donor with classical Hodgkin lymphoma.

This clone was seen once. The gene calls are TRBV6-5 and TRBJ1-6, with D possibly matching TRBD1 (6 bases). From germline, CDR1 is MNHEY and CDR2 SVGAGI. This CDR3 has 13 residues. Between the trimmed V and J ends, which lost 5 bases and 6 bases, there was a span of 8 bases. CDR3 nucleotide sequence: TGTGCCAGCAGTGGGGGCCTTAATTCACCCCTCCACTTT. Residues: CASSGGLNSPLHF.

The V call is TRBV10-3, the J call TRBJ1-2, with D maybe TRBD1 (5 bases). CDR3 length: 15 residues. V lost 2 bases to trimming and J lost 0 bases, with 10 bases between them. The germline CDR1 and CDR2 sequences are ENHRY and SYGVKD. The chain's CDR3 is CAISETRAANYGYTF. The CDR3 coding sequence is TGTGCCATCAGTGAGACCAGGGCAGCTAACTATGGCTACACCTTC.

This chain connects TRBV6-5 to TRBJ2-5, with D tentatively TRBD2 (6 bases). From germline, CDR1 is MNHEY and CDR2 SVGAGI. The CDR3 spans 14 residues. Trimming cost V 10 bases and J 3 bases, with 18 bases left between them. The CDR3 sequence: CAIRRVAEEETQYF. The CDR3 coding sequence is TGTGCCATCAGACGGGTAGCGGAGGAAGAGACCCAGTACTTC.

This chain links TRBV5-6 with TRBJ1-1; TRBD1 might be the D (6 bases). Per the germline V gene, CDR1 is SGHDT and CDR2 is YYEEEE. This CDR3 has 17 residues. Trimming cost V 4 bases and J 0 bases, with 19 bases left between them. CDR3 sequence (DNA): TGTGCCAGCAGCCCGGTAAGAGGGGGAGGAATGAACACTGAAGCTTTCTTT. Encoded protein: CASSPVRGGGMNTEAFF.

In this sample, this clone turned up once. V gene TRBV4-1 combines with J gene TRBJ1-2; 8 nucleotides agree with TRBD1. The CDR3 has 16 residues. V lost 4 bases to trimming and J lost 7 bases; unmatched junction nucleotides: 14. Germline V gene data show CDR1 as MGHRA and CDR2 as YSYEKL. The chain's CDR3 is CASSPYSTGGGSGYTF. Here the CDR3 DNA reads TGCGCCAGCAGCCCATATTCCACAGGGGGGGGGAGTGGCTACACCTTC.

The chain links TRBV5-1 to TRBJ2-1; TRBD1 might be the D (5 bases). CDR3 length: 17 amino acids. Trimming left V 6 bases short and J 4 bases short, with 23 bases between. Germline CDR1 and CDR2: SGHRS and YFSETQ. This chain's CDR3 is CASTPMGGRGSYNEQFF. CDR3 in DNA: TGCGCCAGCACCCCCATGGGTGGTAGGGGCTCTTACAATGAGCAGTTCTTC.

The gene calls are TRBV7-9 and TRBJ1-1, with a weak D call TRBD1 (6 bases). Trimming shortened V by 0 bases and J by 7 bases, and 9 bases separated the two germline ends. This CDR3 contains 13 residues. The V gene's germline CDR1 is SEHNR and CDR2 FQNEAQ (reference sequence). DNA for the CDR3: TGTGCCAGCAGCTTAGCGGGGGGCGGTGAAGCTTTCTTT. Translating it yields CASSLAGGGEAFF.

The CDR3 spells CASLDRGDGYTF. DNA of the CDR3: TGTGCCAGCTTAGACCGGGGTGATGGCTACACCTTC. V is TRBV6-1 and J is TRBJ1-2; no clear D. The ends were cut back, 8 bases at V and 6 bases at J, with 13 bases in the middle. In germline, CDR1 is MNHNS, CDR2 SASEGT. The CDR3 has 12 residues.

This chain connects TRBV7-3 to TRBJ2-3, with 9 nucleotides matching TRBD2. V shed 5 bases, J shed 15 bases, and the junction held 12 bases outside the gene matches. From germline, CDR1 is SGHTA and CDR2 FQGTGA. This CDR3 spans 13 amino acids. The CDR3 DNA reads as TGTGCCAGCAGCCCCCTGCCGGGAGCGGGGGGATATTTT. This sequence encodes CASSPLPGAGGYF.

The chain links TRBV12-5 to TRBJ2-5, with D unclear. Trimming left V 2 bases short and J 5 bases short, with 9 bases between. Per the germline V gene, CDR1 is LGHNT and CDR2 is FRNRAP. The CDR3 contains 13 residues. DNA of the CDR3: TGTGCTAGTGGTTTGCCGGGTCAGGAGACCCAGTACTTC. Translated: CASGLPGQETQYF.

V usage is TRBV5-6 and J usage is TRBJ2-7, with TRBD1 identical over 8 bases. J was trimmed by 6 bases and V by 2 bases; bases with no gene match: 7. This CDR3 spans 14 amino acids. Germline V CDR1 and CDR2: SGHDT, YYEEEE. This CDR3 reads CASSFWTGPGEQYF. CDR3 DNA: TGTGCCAGCAGCTTCTGGACAGGGCCGGGCGAGCAGTACTTC.

The chain carries TRBV27 and TRBJ2-7; tentatively, D is TRBD2 (6 bases). From germline, CDR1 is MNHEY and CDR2 SMNVEV (reference sequence). The V gene lost 2 bases and the J gene lost 4 bases, with 27 bases spanning the gap. The CDR3 length is 19 residues. CDR3 nucleotide sequence: TGTGCCAGCAGTTTAAAGCCTTCTCGCGGGACGGGGACCCAATACGAGCAGTACTTC. This gives the protein CASSLKPSRGTGTQYEQYF.

The CDR3 nucleotides read TGTGCCAGCGGCAGACTGAACACTGAAGCTTTCTTT. This translates into CASGRLNTEAFF. The rearrangement joins TRBV6-5 to TRBJ1-1; no clear D gene. CDR1 and CDR2 (germline): MNHEY, SVGAGI. Trimming stripped 8 bases from V and 0 bases from J, with 7 bases between. CDR3 length: 12 residues.

The chain has TRBV30 and TRBJ2-1; D gene unclear. The CDR3 loop spans 12 amino acids. Germline CDR1 reads GTSNPN; CDR2 reads SVGIG (reference sequence). The V and J ends lost 2 bases and 3 bases respectively, with 5 bases between them. CDR3 in amino acids: CAWSSSYNEQFF. In nucleotides, the CDR3 is TGTGCCTGGAGTAGTAGCTACAATGAGCAGTTCTTC.

Comments on this clone: Other DNA sequences within the sample encode an identical CDR3. The chain employs TRBV18 and TRBJ2-7; 9 nucleotides match TRBD1. This CDR3 comprises 14 residues. Germline V gene data show CDR1 as KGHSH and CDR2 as LQKENI. V gave up 3 bases and J gave up 3 bases; unmatched junction bases: 3. CDR3 DNA: TGTGCCAGCTCACCCCCGGGACAGGGCTACGAGCAGTACTTC. Residues: CASSPPGQGYEQYF.

The chain has TRBV11-2 and TRBJ2-3, with D perhaps given as TRBD1 or TRBD2 (5 bases each). CDR3 length equals 14 residues. Germline V gene lookup returns CDR1 SGHAT and CDR2 FQNNGV. Trimming took 4 bases from V and 10 from J, leaving 18 bases between them. The DNA of the CDR3 is TGTGCCAGCAGCTCCTCGAGGTTAGGGGAGTCGCAGTATTTT. Translated: CASSSSRLGESQYF. The whole variable domain, remainder taken from reference TRBV11-2 and TRBJ2-3, is EAGVAQSPRYKIIEKRQSVAFWCNPISGHATLYWYQQILGQGPKLLIQFQNNGVVDDSQLPKDRFSAERLKGVDSTLKIQPAKLEDSAVYLCASSSSRLGESQYFGPGTRLTVL.

The rearrangement links TRBV9 to TRBJ2-3; 9 bases line up with TRBD2. The CDR3 runs 16 residues. Per the germline V gene, CDR1 is SGDLS and CDR2 is YYNGEE. V lost 0 bases and J lost 1; bases outside the gene matches: 3. The CDR3 sequence: CASSVGRGGRTDTQYF. The CDR3 DNA is TGTGCCAGCAGCGTAGGGCGGGGGGGCCGCACAGATACGCAGTATTTT.

Written as DNA, the CDR3 is TGTGCCAGTAGTAGCCCCTTCGGGACCCAGTACTTC. This sequence encodes CASSSPFGTQYF. The chain recombines TRBV19 with TRBJ2-5; D gene unclear. The CDR3 runs to 12 residues. The ends were cut back, 4 bases at V and 7 bases at J, with 10 bases in the middle. Germline lookup yields CDR1 LNHDA and CDR2 SQIVND (reference sequence).

V gene TRBV29-1 combines with J gene TRBJ1-3, with no clear D. V was shortened by 6 bases and J by 0 bases, with 6 bases between the two germline ends. The CDR3 length is 12 residues. CDR1 and CDR2 from the germline V gene are SQVTM and ANQGSEA. Here the CDR3 DNA reads TGCAGCGTGGTGCCCTCTGGAAACACCATATATTTT. Its translation: CSVVPSGNTIYF.